This T cell receptor (beta chain) is from a study of cytomegalovirus exposure and HLA in healthy donors. The CDR3 contains 15 residues. Trimming stripped 4 bases from V and 3 bases from J, with 16 bases between. Germline V gives CDR1 LGHNA, CDR2 YNFKEQ. 60 Vbeta and 13 Jbeta primers were used in PCR. Repertoires were generated with immunoSEQ multiplex PCR, while TCRdb's copy carries only in-frame clones and drops some. In the table there are roughly 180,000 clones, just under 85% of which are singletons. This clonotype was obtained from a girl aged 10-17 years in good health and CMV-seropositive. V gene TRBV4-2 combines with J gene TRBJ2-7; D might be TRBD1 (5 bases). Source material: PBMCs. In nucleotides, the CDR3 is TGTGCCAGCAGCCCCTCAGGGCAATCGGGCTACGAGCAGTACTTC. Its protein is CASSPSGQSGYEQYF.